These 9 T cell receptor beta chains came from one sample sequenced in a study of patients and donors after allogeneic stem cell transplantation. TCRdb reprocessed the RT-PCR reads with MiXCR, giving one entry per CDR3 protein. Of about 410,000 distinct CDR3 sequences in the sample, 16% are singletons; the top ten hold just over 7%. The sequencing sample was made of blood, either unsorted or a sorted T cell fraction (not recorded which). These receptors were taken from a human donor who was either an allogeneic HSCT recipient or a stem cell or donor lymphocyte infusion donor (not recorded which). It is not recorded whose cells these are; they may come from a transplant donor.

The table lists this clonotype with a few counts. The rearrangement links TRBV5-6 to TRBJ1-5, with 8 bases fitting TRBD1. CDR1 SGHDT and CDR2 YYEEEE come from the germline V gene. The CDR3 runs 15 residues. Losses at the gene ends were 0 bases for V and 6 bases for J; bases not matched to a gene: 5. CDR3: CASSLAGGLGQPQHF. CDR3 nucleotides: TGTGCCAGCAGCTTGGCAGGGGGCCTGGGTCAGCCCCAGCATTTT. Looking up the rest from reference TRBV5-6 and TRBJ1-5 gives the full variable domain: DAGVTQSPTHLIKTRGQQVTLRCSPKSGHDTVSWYQQALGQGPQFIFQYYEEEERQRGNFPDRFSGHQFPNYSSELNVNALLLGDSALYLCASSLAGGLGQPQHFGDGTRLSIL.

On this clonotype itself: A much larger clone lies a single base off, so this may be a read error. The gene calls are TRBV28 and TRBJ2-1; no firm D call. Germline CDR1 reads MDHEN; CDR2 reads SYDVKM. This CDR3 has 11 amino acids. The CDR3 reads CTSRDYNEQFF. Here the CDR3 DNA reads TGTACCAGCAGAGACTACAATGAGCAGTTCTTC.

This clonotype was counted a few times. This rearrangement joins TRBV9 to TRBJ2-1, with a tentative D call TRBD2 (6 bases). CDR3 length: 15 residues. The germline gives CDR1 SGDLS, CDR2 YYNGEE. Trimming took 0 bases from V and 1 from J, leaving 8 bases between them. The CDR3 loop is CASSVAGVSYNEQFF. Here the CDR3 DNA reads TGTGCCAGCAGCGTAGCGGGAGTGTCCTACAATGAGCAGTTCTTC.

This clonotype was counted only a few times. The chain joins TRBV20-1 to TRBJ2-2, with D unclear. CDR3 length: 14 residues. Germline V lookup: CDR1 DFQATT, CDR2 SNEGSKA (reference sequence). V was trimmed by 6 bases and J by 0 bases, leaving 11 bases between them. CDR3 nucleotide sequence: TGCAGTGCCCCGCGGTTCCCGAACACCGGGGAGCTGTTTTTT. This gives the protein CSAPRFPNTGELFF.

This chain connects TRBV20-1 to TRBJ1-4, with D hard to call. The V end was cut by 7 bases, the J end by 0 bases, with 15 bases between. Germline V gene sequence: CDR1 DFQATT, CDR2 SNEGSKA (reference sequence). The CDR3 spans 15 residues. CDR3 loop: CSGEREVSTNEKLFF. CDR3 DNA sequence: TGCAGTGGCGAACGGGAGGTTTCAACTAATGAAAAACTGTTTTTT.

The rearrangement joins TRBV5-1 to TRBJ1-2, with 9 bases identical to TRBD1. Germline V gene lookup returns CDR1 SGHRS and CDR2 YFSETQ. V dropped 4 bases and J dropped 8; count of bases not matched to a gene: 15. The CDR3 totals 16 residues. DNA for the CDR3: TGCGCCAGCAGCGTTGGGACAGGGATTACCCGGGGCGGCTACACCTTC. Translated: CASSVGTGITRGGYTF.

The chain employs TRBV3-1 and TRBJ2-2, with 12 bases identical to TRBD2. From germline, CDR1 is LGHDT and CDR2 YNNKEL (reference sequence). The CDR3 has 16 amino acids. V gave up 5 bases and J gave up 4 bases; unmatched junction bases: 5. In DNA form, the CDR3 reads TGTGCCAGCAGCGTTCCTAGCGGGGGGGGCACCGGGGAGCTGTTTTTT. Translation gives CASSVPSGGGTGELFF.

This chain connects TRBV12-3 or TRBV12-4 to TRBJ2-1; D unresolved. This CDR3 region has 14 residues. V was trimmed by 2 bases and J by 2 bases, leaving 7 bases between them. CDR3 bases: TGTGCCAGCAGTTTAATCTCTCCCTACAATGAGCAGTTCTTC. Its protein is CASSLISPYNEQFF.

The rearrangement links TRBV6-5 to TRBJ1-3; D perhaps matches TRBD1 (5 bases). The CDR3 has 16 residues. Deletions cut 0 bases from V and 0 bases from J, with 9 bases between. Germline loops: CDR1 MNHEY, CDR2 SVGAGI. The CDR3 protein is CASSYSTRASGNTIYF. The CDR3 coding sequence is TGTGCCAGCAGTTACTCGACCAGGGCCTCTGGAAACACCATATATTTT.